The 26 T cell receptor delta chains below were found in one sample sequenced in a study of gamma-delta chains in newborns, infants, children. TCRdb re-identified clones in the reads via CATT. The sample carries roughly 3,500 delta-chain clones, 1.3% recorded once. Sequences were obtained from blood. The receptor set was obtained from a child who was a newborn, infant or young child, either healthy, febrile or measles-vaccinated (not recorded which).

The rearrangement joins TRDV2 to TRDJ2, with 11 bases identical to TRDD3. Losses at the gene ends were 3 bases for V and 4 bases for J; bases not matched to a gene: 6. Germline loops: CDR1 GEAIGNYY, CDR2 EKD. This CDR3 is built from 16 residues. DNA for the CDR3: TGTGCCTGTGACTCCCTGGGGGATACTTCGACAGCACAACTCTTCTTT. Its translation is CACDSLGDTSTAQLFF.

Comments on this clone: One base away lies a much larger clone, so this may be a sequencing read error. Distinct nucleotide sequences in the sample also encode this CDR3. J is TRDJ1 and V is TRDV1, with a weak D call TRDD2 (8 bases). V shed 1 base and J shed 9 bases, with 42 bases lying between them. Germline V gives CDR1 TSWWSYY, CDR2 QGS. The CDR3 loop spans 23 amino acids. The CDR3 sequence is CALGEREGFLRYIPGDASEELIF. CDR3 DNA sequence: TGTGCTCTTGGGGAACGAGAGGGCTTCCTACGCTATATACCGGGGGATGCCTCGGAGGAACTCATCTTT.

By share, this clone counts as medium-sized (0.01 to 0.1%). A much larger clone lies one base from this, so it may be a read error. The chain uses TRDV2 and TRDJ1; 7 positions agree with TRDD3. The CDR3 is 13 residues long. The V gene's germline CDR1 is GEAIGNYY and CDR2 EKD. V was clipped by 0 bases and J by 3 bases; unmatched bases: 0. CDR3 DNA: TGTGCCTGTGACACCGGGGGATCCGATAAACTCATCTTT. This gives the protein CACDTGGSDKLIF.

Only a few counts were recorded for this clone. The junction departs from the called germline gene at one end, perhaps through a read error. The CDR3: CACGTVRSRGTPETDNLIF. In nucleotides, the CDR3 is TGTGCCTGTGGCACCGTTCGGTCCAGGGGGACCCCCGAGACCGATAACCTCATCTTT. The genes are TRDV2 and TRDJ1; a possible D gene is TRDD3 (6 bases). CDR3 length: 19 amino acids. The germline V gene encodes CDR1 GEAIGNYY and CDR2 EKD.

For this clone: A much larger clonotype is one base distant, so this may be a read error. V gene TRDV2 combines with J gene TRDJ3; D gene ambiguous. Germline assignment: CDR1 GEAIGNYY and CDR2 EKD. There are 18 residues in the CDR3. The DNA for the CDR3 is TGTGCCTGTGGCACCGGGCTTAAGAGCTCCTGGGACACCCGACAGATGTTTTTC. It specifies CACGTGLKSSWDTRQMFF.

This clone was picked up many times. A read error is likely here: a far larger clone is one base away. The same CDR3 also results from other DNA sequences found in this sample. This chain uses TRDV2 with TRDJ3; 8 bases line up with TRDD3. V shed 0 bases and J 0 bases; nucleotides not matched to a gene: 3. The CDR3 runs 18 residues. Germline V gives CDR1 GEAIGNYY, CDR2 EKD. The CDR3 reads CACDTAGGYSWDTRQMFF. DNA of the CDR3: TGTGCCTGTGACACCGCCGGGGGATACTCCTGGGACACCCGACAGATGTTTTTC.

Regarding this clone: For this DNA, TCRdb reports the protein of a much larger clone, which diverges at residue 5, most likely from a read error; the protein presented here is translated directly from the DNA. The chain is built from TRDV2 and TRDJ3, with D unclear. This CDR3 has 16 residues. Deletions cut 3 bases from V and 0 bases from J, with 8 bases between. The V gene's germline CDR1 is GEAIGNYY and CDR2 EKD. The CDR3 DNA reads TGTGCCTGTGACGCCGGGCGCTCCTGGGACACCCGACAGATGTTTTTC. Encoded protein: CACDAGRSWDTRQMFF.

By its share, this clone is medium-sized (0.01 to 0.1%). Different DNA sequences within this sample yield the same CDR3. V and J are TRDV1 and TRDJ2; TRDD3 matches 8 bases. V gave up 0 bases and J gave up 1 base; unmatched junction bases: 1. The length of the CDR3 is 16 residues. Germline V gene data show CDR1 as TSWWSYY and CDR2 as QGS. The CDR3 loop reads CALGELLGDLTAQLFF. As DNA, the CDR3 is TGTGCTCTTGGGGAACTTCTGGGGGATTTGACAGCACAACTCTTCTTT.

Of note for this clone: A far more abundant clone sits one base away, making this likely a read error. V and J are TRDV2 and TRDJ3, with TRDD3 identical over 13 bases. This CDR3 spans 21 amino acids. V was clipped by 0 bases and J by 0 bases; unmatched bases: 7. Germline V gene data show CDR1 as GEAIGNYY and CDR2 as EKD. CDR3 residues: CACDTATGGYAGSWDTRQMFF. Written as DNA, the CDR3 is TGTGCCTGTGACACCGCCACTGGGGGATACGCAGGCTCCTGGGACACCCGACAGATGTTTTTC.

As concerns this clone: It differs at one base from a far larger clone, so likely a read error. Different DNA sequences within this sample yield the same CDR3. V gene TRDV2 combines with J gene TRDJ3; 8 positions match TRDD3. Germline values: CDR1 GEAIGNYY, CDR2 EKD. This CDR3 has 18 residues. The CDR3 DNA is TGTGCCTGTGACAAAGTACTGGGGGGCTCCTGGGACACCCGACAAATGTTTTTC. This translates into CACDKVLGGSWDTRQMFF.

With regard to this clone: For this DNA, TCRdb reports the protein of a much larger clone, which diverges at residue 3, most likely from a read error; the protein presented here is translated directly from the DNA. The chain couples TRDV2 to TRDJ2, with 12 nucleotides matching TRDD3. The CDR3 covers 15 residues. Germline CDR1 reads GEAIGNYY; CDR2 reads EKD. CDR3 amino acids: CARDLLGDTEAQLFF. The CDR3 nucleotides are TGTGCCCGTGACCTACTGGGGGATACTGAAGCACAACTCTTCTTT.

This clone showed up just a few times. A far larger clone is off by one base, so a read error is likely. DNA for the CDR3: TGTGCCTGTGACACCGTAGCGGATTTAAGCTCCTGGGACACCCGACAGACGTTTTTC. Translating it yields CACDTVADLSSWDTRQTFF. The V call is TRDV2, the J call TRDJ3; D is perhaps TRDD3 (5 bases). The germline CDR1 and CDR2 sequences are GEAIGNYY and EKD. The CDR3 spans 19 residues.

About this clone: The protein in TCRdb stems from a much larger clone and differs at residue 3 from this DNA's translation, likely a read error; here the protein is translated from the DNA. The chain employs TRDV2 and TRDJ4; 12 nucleotides match TRDD3. This CDR3 spans 14 amino acids. Germline V gives CDR1 GEAIGNYY, CDR2 EKD. The CDR3 loop reads CARDNWGIPRPLIF. For the CDR3, the DNA is TGTGCCCGTGACAACTGGGGGATACCCAGACCCCTGATCTTT.

Comments on this clone: A far larger clone is one base from this, pointing to a likely read error. This sample includes further DNA sequences coding for the same CDR3. This chain links TRDV2 with TRDJ3; D possibly corresponds to TRDD3 (6 bases). Germline lookup yields CDR1 GEAIGNYY and CDR2 EKD. This CDR3 contains 17 residues. Trimming pared 0 bases from V and 2 bases from J, leaving 10 bases between. The chain's CDR3 is CACDTAGGPWDTRQMFF. As DNA, the CDR3 is TGTGCCTGTGACACCGCCGGGGGACCCTGGGACACCCGACAGATGTTTTTC.

In regard to this clone: One base separates it from a far larger clone, so it is likely a read error. Other DNA sequences in this sample translate to the same CDR3. The chain couples TRDV2 to TRDJ1; the match to TRDD3 covers 12 bases. CDR3 length: 17 amino acids. CDR1 GEAIGNYY and CDR2 EKD come from the germline V gene. The J segment lost 0 bases and the V segment lost 4 bases, leaving 8 bases of the junction unmatched. The chain's CDR3 is CACDLWGIRGYTDKLIF. The CDR3 DNA reads TGTGCCTGTGATCTCTGGGGGATACGCGGATACACCGATAAACTCATCTTT.

This clone was seen only a few times. One base separates it from a far larger clone, so it is likely a read error. The same CDR3 arises from other DNA sequences in this sample as well. The gene calls are TRDV2 and TRDJ3; the match to TRDD3 covers 9 bases. The CDR3 covers 20 residues. J gave up 1 base and V 3 bases, and 12 bases lay outside the gene matches. Germline V gene sequence: CDR1 GEAIGNYY, CDR2 EKD. The CDR3 DNA sequence: TGTGCCTGTGACCCCTTGCTGGGGGATGAAGGTTCCTGGGACACCCGACAGATGTTTTTC. Protein: CACDPLLGDEGSWDTRQMFF.

This clone is large. Additional DNA sequences in this sample encode the identical CDR3. This rearrangement joins TRDV2 to TRDJ3; the match to TRDD3 covers 8 bases. Germline V CDR1 and CDR2: GEAIGNYY, EKD. J gave up 0 bases and V 0 bases, and 6 bases lay outside the gene matches. This CDR3 has 19 amino acids. The CDR3 bases are TGTGCCTGTGACACCGTACTGGGGGCCGTCTCCTGGGACACCCGACAGATGTTTTTC. Its translation: CACDTVLGAVSWDTRQMFF.

This clone was seen a handful of times. A single base is all that separates this from a far larger clone, so a read error is likely. Within the sample, other DNA sequences also encode this same CDR3. The rearrangement links TRDV2 to TRDJ3, with 13 nucleotides matching TRDD3. CDR3 length equals 18 residues. Looked up from germline, CDR1 is GEAIGNYY and CDR2 is EKD. Trimming took 3 bases from V and 4 from J; bases not matched to a gene: 5. CDR3 sequence (DNA): TGTGCCTGTGACTACTGGGGGATACGCTCATGGGACACCCGACAGATGTTTTTC. Translating gives CACDYWGIRSWDTRQMFF.

On this clone: The protein that TCRdb holds for this DNA derives from a much larger clone and differs from the translated DNA at residue 15, which likely indicates a read error; the protein shown here is translated from the DNA. The CDR3 here is CACDTEAGGSSTWDARQMFF. The CDR3 DNA sequence: TGTGCCTGTGACACCGAAGCTGGGGGATCCTCTACCTGGGACGCCCGACAGATGTTTTTC. The chain couples TRDV2 to TRDJ3; 9 bases are a match to TRDD3. CDR3 length equals 20 residues. Germline CDR1 and CDR2: GEAIGNYY and EKD.

This clone was picked up a small number of times. The junction does not match germline at one end; this may be a read error. The J gene is TRDJ2, the V gene TRDV2; 7 nucleotides agree with TRDD3. This CDR3 comprises 15 residues. Germline CDR1 is GEAIGNYY and CDR2 is EKD. The CDR3 sequence: CACDSLGATTAHLFF. The CDR3 bases are TGTGCCTGTGACTCTCTGGGGGCTACGACAGCACACCTCTTCTTT.

This clone appeared a few times. The translation of this DNA and the TCRdb protein of a much larger clone differ at residue 8, probably owing to a read error; the protein shown here is translated from the DNA. The CDR3 bases are TGTGCCTGTGACACCGTGGGGGGTACTTTGACAGCACAACTCTTCTTT. Protein sequence: CACDTVGGTLTAQLFF. The chain couples TRDV2 to TRDJ2, with D tentatively TRDD3 (6 bases). The CDR3 totals 16 residues. The V and J ends lost 0 bases and 0 bases respectively, with 10 bases between them. Germline assignment: CDR1 GEAIGNYY and CDR2 EKD.

Many counts were recorded for this clone. The likely explanation is a read error, given a far larger clone one base away. The V call is TRDV2, the J call TRDJ1; D might be TRDD3 (6 bases). The CDR3 loop spans 19 amino acids. Germline loops: CDR1 GEAIGNYY, CDR2 EKD. The CDR3 sequence: CACGTVRYRGTPETDKLIF. CDR3 sequence (DNA): TGTGCCTGTGGCACCGTTCGGTACAGGGGGACCCCCGAGACCGATAAACTCATCTTT.

This clone appeared a few times. This likely came from a read error, as a far larger clone is one base away. Additional DNA sequences in this sample encode the identical CDR3. V is TRDV2 and J is TRDJ3; 9 nucleotides match TRDD3. Germline assignment: CDR1 GEAIGNYY and CDR2 EKD. This CDR3 has 17 residues. The CDR3 sequence: CACDKLGDSWDTRQMFF. The CDR3 DNA reads as TGTGCCTGTGACAAACTGGGGGACTCCTGGGACACCCGGCAGATGTTTTTC.

On this clone itself: The protein recorded in TCRdb matches a much larger clone and deviates from this DNA's translation at residue 13, suggesting a read error; the protein here is obtained by translating the DNA. J is TRDJ3 and V is TRDV2; the match to TRDD3 covers 13 bases. The length of the CDR3 is 18 residues. Germline V gene data show CDR1 as GEAIGNYY and CDR2 as EKD. The CDR3 loop reads CACDYWGIRSWDNRQMFF. CDR3 sequence (DNA): TGCGCCTGTGACTACTGGGGGATACGCTCCTGGGACAACCGACAGATGTTTTTC.

This clone was recorded a few times. Given a much more abundant clone one base away, this may be a read error. The rearrangement uses TRDV3 and TRDJ2; tentative D call: TRDD3 (5 bases). Germline loops: CDR1 TVYSNPD, CDR2 GDNSRS (reference sequence). CDR3 length equals 12 residues. CDR3 nucleotide sequence: TGTGCCTTGGCTGGGTTGACAGCACACCTCTTCTTT. It translates to CALAGLTAHLFF.

This clone was seen only a few times. A read error may explain this, as a much larger clone is one base away. The sample contains more than one DNA sequence encoding this CDR3. The chain couples TRDV3 to TRDJ2, with unresolved D. CDR1 is TVYSNPD, CDR2 GDNSRS, per germline (reference sequence). This CDR3 has 11 amino acids. The V end lost 4 bases, the J end lost 8 bases, and 11 bases lay between the germline ends. This CDR3 reads CACSDGAQLFF. The CDR3 DNA reads TGTGCCTGTTCTGATGGGGCACAACTCTTCTTT.